This TCR beta chain was recorded in a study of shared clonotypes between healthy human individuals. Study findings and constraints: Investigators collected only blood, and repertoires in tissues likely differ.

A word on this clone: Its antigen remains unidentified.

The protocol was immunoSEQ multiplex PCR, while the TCRdb copy is restricted to in-frame clones and leaves out a portion. The data contain roughly 1,500,000 clones, 98% to 99% of them singletons. Sequenced: naive CD4+ T cells sorted from blood. The subset here: CD45RA+ positively selected. The source of this sequence is a young man in good health.

DNA of the CDR3: TGTGCCAGCAGTTCACTAGCCCGGGAGCTGTTTTTT. Translating it yields CASSSLARELFF. The J gene is TRBJ2-2, the V gene TRBV28, with a tentative D call TRBD2 (6 bases). In germline, CDR1 is MDHEN, CDR2 SYDVKM. CDR3 length: 12 residues. V lost 4 bases, J lost 9 bases, and 9 bases lay in between.